The 7 T cell receptor beta chains presented below share a single source sample, sequenced in a study of blood T cell repertoires in COVID-19. The assay was immunoSEQ multiplex PCR, and TCRdb's table has in-frame clones only and misses some. The sample includes 150,000 or so clones, approximately 80% of them seen just once. The sequenced sample was peripheral blood. The receptors derive from a man aged 55 to 69 with active or convalescent COVID-19.

The chain recombines TRBV21-1 with TRBJ1-2. TRBV21-1 is termed a pseudogene. This CDR3 has 13 residues. CDR3 residues: CASSPAVNYGYTF. The CDR3 DNA is TGTGCCAGCAGCCCCGCGGTTAACTATGGCTACACCTTC.

The chain employs TRBV10-2 and TRBJ2-7; 13 nucleotides line up with TRBD2. The CDR3 consists of 14 residues. J was trimmed by 6 bases and V by 4 bases; bases with no gene match: 3. CDR1 and CDR2 (germline): WSHSY, SAAADI. The CDR3 DNA reads as TGCGCCAGCAGTGGAGGGACTAGCGGGACCGAGCAGTACTTC. This gives the protein CASSGGTSGTEQYF.

This chain joins TRBV7-3 and TRBJ1-1, with D unresolved. V was shortened by 5 bases and J by 6 bases, with 10 bases between the two germline ends. The CDR3 spans 12 residues. Germline V gene sequence: CDR1 SGHTA, CDR2 FQGTGA. CDR3 amino acids: CASSEPGAEAFF. In DNA form, the CDR3 reads TGTGCCAGCAGCGAACCCGGGGCTGAAGCTTTCTTT.

This rearrangement joins TRBV7-3 to TRBJ1-1; D may be TRBD1 (5 bases). The CDR3 has 14 residues. V was trimmed by 5 bases and J by 6 bases, leaving 16 bases between them. CDR1 is SGHTA and CDR2 is FQGTGA in the germline V gene. The CDR3, as DNA: TGTGCCAGCAGCCCCGGACACCTTGACCCTGAAGCTTTCTTT. Translated: CASSPGHLDPEAFF.

This chain connects TRBV7-2 to TRBJ2-7; tentatively, D is TRBD2 (5 bases). V dropped 2 bases and J dropped 0 bases, with 14 bases sitting between them. The CDR3 consists of 16 residues. The germline V gene encodes CDR1 SGHTA and CDR2 FQGNSA. The DNA of the CDR3 is TGTGCCAGCAGCTTAAGTCCAGCGGCTAGCTCCTACGAGCAGTACTTC. This translates into CASSLSPAASSYEQYF.

The rearrangement links TRBV7-3 to TRBJ2-7; TRBD1 agrees at 9 bases. V was pared by 8 bases and J by 3 bases, with 5 bases of the junction left unmatched. Germline V gene sequence: CDR1 SGHTA, CDR2 FQGTGA. The CDR3 has 13 amino acids. CDR3 protein: CASWGQGNYEQYF. The DNA of the CDR3 is TGTGCCAGCTGGGGACAGGGAAACTACGAGCAGTACTTC.

This chain uses TRBV5-6 with TRBJ2-4; maybe TRBD2 (6 bases). The V end lost 3 bases, the J end lost 3 bases, and 13 bases lay between the germline ends. CDR3 length: 15 residues. Germline V CDR1 and CDR2: SGHDT, YYEEEE. The CDR3 is CASSSRRGGKNIQYF. The CDR3 DNA is TGTGCCAGCAGCTCCCGGAGGGGAGGCAAAAACATTCAGTACTTC.